The entry below gives a single T cell receptor (beta chain) sequence along with its context. The sample comes from a study of patients and donors after allogeneic stem cell transplantation. TCRdb used MiXCR to reprocess the RT-PCR reads, holding one entry per CDR3 protein. Here the sample spans around 17,000 distinct CDR3 sequences, 27% being singletons. V lost 5 bases, J lost 4 bases, and 2 bases stayed unmatched. The CDR3 is made up of 14 amino acids. Germline CDR1 is SGHVS and CDR2 is FQNEAQ. Sequenced material: blood, either unsorted or a sorted T cell fraction (not recorded which). The sequence was collected from a human donor who was either an allogeneic HSCT recipient or a stem cell or donor lymphocyte infusion donor (not recorded which). It is not recorded whose cells these are; they may come from a transplant donor. This chain connects TRBV7-8 to TRBJ1-5; 10 nucleotides match TRBD1. The CDR3 reads CASSQDRGNQPQHF. DNA for the CDR3: TGTGCCAGCAGCCAGGACAGGGGGAATCAGCCCCAGCATTTT.